The 13 T cell receptor beta chains given below trace back to one sample, sequenced in a study of blood T cell repertoires in COVID-19. Clones were read by immunoSEQ multiplex PCR, and TCRdb kept only the in-frame ones, dropping some. The sample holds 120,000 to 150,000 clones, approximately 86% seen once. Sequencing was done on a sample of peripheral blood. All receptors come from a human donor in a cohort sampled during active COVID-19.

The chain joins TRBV7-8 to TRBJ1-6, with D possibly TRBD1 on 5 matching bases. Trimming took 4 bases from V and 3 from J, leaving 10 bases between them. Germline-derived CDR1 and CDR2 are SGHVS and FQNEAQ. The CDR3 is 15 amino acids. The CDR3 nucleotides are TGTGCCAGCAGCTCCGAGACAGTCTATAATTCACCCCTCCACTTT. Translated: CASSSETVYNSPLHF.

This chain connects TRBV7-2 to TRBJ2-7; tentatively, D is TRBD1 (6 bases). This CDR3 contains 13 residues. Germline V CDR1 and CDR2: SGHTA, FQGNSA. V dropped 7 bases and J dropped 7 bases, with 17 bases sitting between them. For the CDR3, the DNA is TGTGCCAGCAACACCGGAGTAAGGGGGGAGCAGTACTTC. Amino acids: CASNTGVRGEQYF. The full variable domain, in which reference TRBV7-2 and TRBJ2-7 provide the parts outside the CDR3, is GAGVSQSPSNKVTEKGKDVELRCDPISGHTALYWYRQSLGQGLEFLIYFQGNSAPDKSGLPSDRFSAERTGGSVSTLTIQRTQQEDSAVYLCASNTGVRGEQYFGPGTRLTVT.

The chain employs TRBV7-9 and TRBJ2-5; D is perhaps TRBD1 (5 bases). V shed 5 bases and J shed 4 bases, with 8 bases lying between them. The CDR3 is 12 amino acids. CDR1 and CDR2 from the germline V gene are SEHNR and FQNEAQ (reference sequence). The CDR3 sequence: CASSPGLETQYF. Here the CDR3 DNA reads TGTGCCAGCAGCCCAGGGTTAGAGACCCAGTACTTC.

The J gene is TRBJ2-1, the V gene TRBV6-2 or TRBV6-3; TRBD2 matches at 10 bases. With V trimmed by 0 bases and J by 3 bases, 5 bases remained unmatched. In germline, CDR1 is MNHEY, CDR2 SVGEGT. The CDR3 has 17 residues. CDR3 coding DNA: TGTGCCAGCAGTTACTCCCCACTAGCGGGGATCTACAATGAGCAGTTCTTC. Its protein product is CASSYSPLAGIYNEQFF.

This chain joins TRBV10-2 and TRBJ2-7; D might be TRBD2 (5 bases). V lost 0 bases to trimming and J lost 4 bases, with 13 bases between them. The germline V gene encodes CDR1 WSHSY and CDR2 SAAADI. CDR3 length: 15 residues. The CDR3 spells CASSESGSEGYEQYF. The CDR3 region has the DNA TGCGCCAGCAGTGAGTCGGGTAGCGAGGGTTACGAGCAGTACTTC.

The chain links TRBV18 to TRBJ2-7, with D perhaps TRBD2 (6 bases). The CDR3 runs 14 residues. Germline CDR1 reads KGHSH; CDR2 reads LQKENI. Deletions cut 0 bases from V and 7 bases from J, with 13 bases between. The CDR3 nucleotides are TGTGCCAGCTCACCACCGGGACTGCGTGCGGAGCAGTACTTC. This codes for CASSPPGLRAEQYF.

This clone was picked up one time. DNA for the CDR3: TGCGCCAGCAGCCCCAGGGCTCCGGTGGAGGAGCAGTACTTC. This translates into CASSPRAPVEEQYF. The V gene is TRBV5-1, the J gene TRBJ2-7, with D possibly TRBD1 on 5 matching bases. V lost 4 bases, J lost 7 bases, and 18 bases lay in between. Germline values: CDR1 SGHRS, CDR2 YFSETQ. The CDR3 is 14 amino acids.

This rearrangement joins TRBV7-9 to TRBJ2-2, with D unresolved. The germline V gene encodes CDR1 SEHNR and CDR2 FQNEAQ (reference sequence). The CDR3 runs 11 residues. The germline V and J ends were trimmed by 5 bases and 7 bases, with 5 bases remaining between them. CDR3 DNA: TGTGCCAGCAGCCCGTTCGGGGAGCTGTTTTTT. It translates to CASSPFGELFF.

This clone was found once. The rearrangement links TRBV10-3 to TRBJ2-3; TRBD2 matches 8 bases. Germline V gene sequence: CDR1 ENHRY, CDR2 SYGVKD. CDR3 length: 15 amino acids. V gave up 6 bases and J gave up 6 bases; unmatched junction bases: 11. CDR3 nucleotides: TGTGCCATCAGCCCTAATACGGGGGGGCCCGATACGCAGTATTTT. Its protein product is CAISPNTGGPDTQYF.

This clone is a singleton in its sample. The CDR3 DNA follows: TGTGCCAGCAGTGCCCCCGGGGGTTCACCCCTCCACTTT. Protein sequence: CASSAPGGSPLHF. The chain joins TRBV28 to TRBJ1-6; D possibly corresponds to TRBD1 (5 bases). The germline V gene encodes CDR1 MDHEN and CDR2 SYDVKM. Trimming shortened V by 5 bases and J by 9 bases, and 11 bases separated the two germline ends. This CDR3 contains 13 residues.

This chain joins TRBV6-6 and TRBJ2-1; D is perhaps TRBD2 (5 bases). Germline lookup yields CDR1 MNHNY and CDR2 SVGAGI (reference sequence). Trimming pared 6 bases from V and 7 bases from J, leaving 19 bases between. This CDR3 is 15 amino acids long. The CDR3 region is CASSSREQPMNEQFF. In nucleotides, the CDR3 is TGTGCCAGCAGCTCCCGGGAACAGCCGATGAATGAGCAGTTCTTC.

For the CDR3, the DNA is TGTGCCACCAGTGATTTGTCGGTAGACACCATATATTTT. It codes for CATSDLSVDTIYF. The rearrangement links TRBV24-1 to TRBJ1-3; D unclear. The germline CDR1 and CDR2 sequences are KGHDR and SFDVKD. The CDR3 spans 13 residues. Trimming removed 0 bases at V and 8 bases at J, with 7 bases between.

This CDR3 is CASSRDRWGREKLFF. CDR3 coding DNA: TGTGCCAGCAGCCGGGACAGGTGGGGACGGGAAAAACTGTTTTTT. This rearrangement joins TRBV3-1 (or the pseudogene TRBV3-2) to TRBJ1-4; 8 positions agree with TRBD1. The CDR3 is 15 amino acids. Losses at the gene ends were 4 bases for V and 8 bases for J; bases not matched to a gene: 9. From germline, CDR1 is LGHDT and CDR2 YNNKEL (reference sequence).